This TCR beta chain was captured in a study of T cell clonality in common variable immunodeficiency. General observations from the study: CVID subjects showed higher TCRbeta clonality than healthy controls.

V was shortened by 5 bases and J by 7 bases, with 21 bases between the two germline ends. Germline V gene lookup returns CDR1 DFQATT and CDR2 SNEGSKA (reference sequence). This CDR3 is 15 amino acids long. Some clones are missing from TCRdb's copy, which holds only in-frame ones; the method was immunoSEQ multiplex PCR. The sample yields 40,000 to 45,000 clones, without any singletons. This clone was seen many times. Its matching antigen is unknown. Read data end 3 residues before the CDR3 end; the end is taken from the germline J gene. Sequencing input: peripheral blood mononuclear cells. This TCR was recovered from a person between 18 and 75 years old in good health. The chain recombines TRBV20-1 with TRBJ1-5; possibly TRBD1 for D (6 bases). CDR3 region: CSAGRQEGLKQPQHF. Partial CDR3 DNA: TGCAGTGCTGGGCGACAGGAAGGATTAAAGCAGCCC.